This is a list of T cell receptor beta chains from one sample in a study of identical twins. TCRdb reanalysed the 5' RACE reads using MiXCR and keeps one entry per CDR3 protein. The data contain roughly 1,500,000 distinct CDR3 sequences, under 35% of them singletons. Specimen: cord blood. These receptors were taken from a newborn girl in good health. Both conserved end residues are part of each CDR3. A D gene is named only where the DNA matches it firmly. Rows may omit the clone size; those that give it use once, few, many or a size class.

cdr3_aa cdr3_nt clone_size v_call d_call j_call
CASSHAPGLGDNEQFF TGTGCCAGCAGCCATGCCCCGGGACTAGGGGACAATGAGCAGTTCTTC few TRBV4-2 TRBD2 TRBJ2-1
CASSLKLAGGQYF TGTGCCAGCAGCTTAAAACTAGCGGGGGGACAGTATTTT NA TRBV7-2 TRBD2 TRBJ2-3
CATSDPTGGNYGYTF TGTGCCACCAGTGACCCGACAGGGGGCAACTATGGCTACACCTTC NA TRBV24-1 TRBD1 TRBJ1-2
CASNGGLAVPHNEQFF TGTGCCTCCAATGGGGGACTAGCGGTCCCTCACAATGAGCAGTTCTTC few TRBV12-3/TRBV12-4 TRBD2 TRBJ2-1
CSASGRQGGSYNEQFF TGCAGTGCTAGCGGGAGACAGGGAGGCTCCTACAATGAGCAGTTCTTC NA TRBV20-1 NA TRBJ2-1
CASSYLLETQYF TGTGCCAGCAGCTATCTCCTGGAGACCCAGTACTTC NA TRBV7-6 NA TRBJ2-5
CSARAWRSLIEDEQYF TGCAGTGCTAGGGCCTGGCGTAGCCTAATCGAAGATGAGCAGTACTTC NA TRBV20-1 NA TRBJ2-5
CASSPGTGDYGYTF TGTGCCAGCAGTCCCGGGACAGGGGACTATGGCTACACCTTC many TRBV3-1 TRBD1 TRBJ1-2
CSARAEWQWDTEAFF TGCAGTGCTAGAGCGGAGTGGCAGTGGGACACTGAAGCTTTCTTT NA TRBV20-1 NA TRBJ1-1
CASSYPSTSGSVLPKETQFF TGTGCCAGCAGTTACCCCTCGACTAGTGGGTCCGTTCTTCCCAAAGAGACCCAGTTCTTC NA TRBV28 NA TRBJ2-1
CASSLDHGNTEAFF TGCGCCAGCAGCTTGGATCACGGGAACACTGAAGCTTTCTTT many TRBV5-1 NA TRBJ1-1
CASSVGWGQPNSPLHF TGTGCCAGCAGCGTGGGGTGGGGACAGCCTAATTCACCCCTCCACTTT NA TRBV9 TRBD1 TRBJ1-6
CASSLRGVGNQPQHF TGTGCCAGCAGTTTACGGGGGGTGGGGAATCAGCCCCAGCATTTT NA TRBV12-3/TRBV12-4 NA TRBJ1-5
CSGERGQPQHF TGCAGCGGTGAAAGGGGTCAGCCCCAGCATTTT NA TRBV29-1 NA TRBJ1-5
CSARDDRGYGYTF TGCAGTGCTAGAGATGACAGGGGATATGGCTACACCTTC NA TRBV20-1 TRBD1 TRBJ1-2
CASRPFTGGPLDSGANVLTF TGTGCCAGCAGACCTTTCACAGGGGGACCATTAGACTCTGGGGCCAACGTCCTGACTTTC few TRBV27 TRBD1 TRBJ2-6
CASSPTRRANYGYTF TGTGCCAGCAGCCCAACCAGGAGAGCTAACTATGGCTACACCTTC few TRBV11-2 NA TRBJ1-2
CASSQGVAGGNEQFF TGCGCCAGCAGCCAAGGCGTAGCGGGAGGGAATGAGCAGTTCTTC few TRBV4-1 TRBD2 TRBJ2-1
CAISPHATGGRDNEQFF TGTGCCATCAGTCCCCACGCGACTGGAGGCCGGGACAATGAGCAGTTCTTC NA TRBV10-3 NA TRBJ2-1
CAISEGLAVLVSSYNEQFF TGTGCCATCAGTGAAGGACTAGCGGTCTTAGTTAGCTCCTACAATGAGCAGTTCTTC NA TRBV10-3 TRBD2 TRBJ2-1
CSVESGYADTQYF TGCAGCGTTGAATCTGGCTACGCCGATACGCAGTATTTT NA TRBV29-1 NA TRBJ2-3
CASSSAGELLGYGYTF TGTGCCAGCAGCTCAGCGGGCGAGCTCTTGGGGTATGGCTACACCTTC NA TRBV7-2 NA TRBJ1-2
CASSFTSRAGELFF TGTGCCAGCAGCTTTACTAGTCGTGCCGGGGAGCTGTTTTTT NA TRBV7-2 NA TRBJ2-2
CSASRRGASDTQYF TGCAGTGCTAGTCGGCGGGGGGCCTCAGATACGCAGTATTTT NA TRBV20-1 TRBD2 TRBJ2-3
CSVLRGGTDTQYF TGCAGCGTCCTACGGGGGGGCACAGATACGCAGTATTTT few TRBV29-1 TRBD2 TRBJ2-3
CSASRGGPDTDTQYF TGCAGTGCTAGTAGGGGAGGGCCTGACACAGATACGCAGTATTTT NA TRBV20-1 TRBD2 TRBJ2-3
CASSPIAGASDTQYF TGTGCCAGCAGCCCGATAGCGGGAGCCTCAGATACGCAGTATTTT NA TRBV14 TRBD2 TRBJ2-3
CASSLLGAFGDTQYF TGTGCCAGCAGCTTACTTGGCGCTTTTGGAGATACGCAGTATTTT few TRBV7-6 NA TRBJ2-3
CASSFPGLETQYF TGTGCCAGCAGTTTCCCCGGACTAGAGACCCAGTACTTC NA TRBV12-3/TRBV12-4 NA TRBJ2-5
CASDLAGRSSYEQYF TGTGCCAGCGATCTAGCGGGAAGGAGCTCCTACGAGCAGTACTTC few TRBV2 TRBD2 TRBJ2-7
CASSPYLQGNGYTF TGTGCCAGCAGCCCCTATCTTCAGGGTAATGGCTACACCTTC few TRBV7-9 NA TRBJ1-2
CASSRQGALGYTF TGTGCCAGCAGCCGACAGGGGGCGCTTGGCTACACCTTC NA TRBV4-2 TRBD1 TRBJ1-2
CASGLWTGNDEQYF TGTGCCAGCGGTCTGTGGACAGGGAACGACGAGCAGTACTTC NA TRBV7-9 TRBD1 TRBJ2-7
CSAKREGKETQYF TGCAGTGCTAAACGGGAAGGCAAAGAGACCCAGTACTTC NA TRBV20-1 NA TRBJ2-5
CAWRDYRDRGKSRTGELFF TGTGCCTGGAGGGACTACCGGGACAGGGGAAAATCTAGGACCGGGGAGCTGTTTTTT NA TRBV30 TRBD1 TRBJ2-2
CSVDTETGKTFF TGCAGCGTTGATACGGAGACAGGGAAAACTTTCTTT few TRBV29-1 TRBD1 TRBJ1-1
CAWSGAVYGYTF TGTGCCTGGAGTGGGGCAGTCTATGGCTACACCTTC NA TRBV30 NA TRBJ1-2
CASSFSGIVYEQYF TGTGCCAGCAGTTTCAGCGGGATAGTCTACGAGCAGTACTTC many TRBV28 TRBD2 TRBJ2-7
CASSVALQRGKAFF TGTGCCAGCAGCGTAGCCTTACAGCGTGGAAAAGCTTTCTTT NA TRBV9 NA TRBJ1-1
CASRRPFGAIIGYTF TGTGCCAGCCGTAGGCCCTTCGGAGCGATTATAGGCTACACCTTC NA TRBV28 NA TRBJ1-2
CASSVVAGANTGELFF TGTGCCAGCAGCGTAGTGGCGGGAGCGAACACCGGGGAGCTGTTTTTT NA TRBV9 TRBD2 TRBJ2-2
CSARDWGDRQETQYF TGCAGTGCTAGAGATTGGGGGGACCGGCAAGAGACCCAGTACTTC NA TRBV20-1 NA TRBJ2-5
CASSLEISGGTDTQYF TGCGCCAGCAGCTTGGAAATATCTGGGGGCACAGATACGCAGTATTTT many TRBV5-1 NA TRBJ2-3
CSVVAGGPYNEQFF TGCAGCGTCGTAGCGGGGGGCCCCTACAATGAGCAGTTCTTC NA TRBV29-1 TRBD2 TRBJ2-1
CASSPRGSGSYEQYF TGTGCCAGCAGCCCCAGGGGATCGGGATCGTACGAGCAGTACTTC few TRBV9 NA TRBJ2-7
CASSLAGADYGYTF TGTGCCAGCAGCTTAGCTGGGGCGGACTATGGCTACACCTTC many TRBV7-2 NA TRBJ1-2
CASSLYGRGAGRETQYF TGTGCCAGCAGTTTATATGGGCGGGGGGCCGGGAGAGAGACCCAGTACTTC few TRBV12-3/TRBV12-4 TRBD2 TRBJ2-5
CSAKNRVNTEAFF TGCAGTGCTAAAAACAGGGTGAACACTGAAGCTTTCTTT few TRBV20-1 NA TRBJ1-1
CASSQTLAGTEQFF TGTGCCAGCAGCCAAACATTAGCGGGGACTGAGCAGTTCTTC few TRBV3-1 TRBD2 TRBJ2-1
CSARDQGPIYGYTF TGCAGTGCTAGAGATCAGGGACCGATTTATGGCTACACCTTC few TRBV20-1 NA TRBJ1-2
CASSDFLTDTQYF TGTGCCAGCAGTGATTTTCTGACAGATACGCAGTATTTT NA TRBV6-1 NA TRBJ2-3
CASSLERATRGYTF TGTGCCAGCAGCTTAGAGCGGGCGACGCGTGGCTACACCTTC NA TRBV7-2 NA TRBJ1-2
CSARNGRHTDTPYF TGCAGTGCTAGGAACGGGAGGCACACAGATACGCCGTATTTT NA TRBV20-1 TRBD2 TRBJ2-3
CASSMTGGPNTEAFF TGTGCCAGCAGTATGACAGGGGGCCCGAACACTGAAGCTTTCTTT NA TRBV12-3/TRBV12-4 TRBD1 TRBJ1-1
CASSELAGLAKNIQYF TGTGCCAGCAGTGAATTGGCAGGACTAGCCAAAAACATTCAGTACTTC few TRBV6-1 NA TRBJ2-4
CASRRGQGGGQPQYF TGTGCCAGCAGGAGAGGACAGGGAGGGGGTCAGCCCCAGTATTTT NA TRBV2 NA TRBJ2-3
CSAAGTSSHNEQFF TGCAGCGCCGCCGGGACGAGCTCCCACAATGAGCAGTTCTTC NA TRBV20-1 NA TRBJ2-1
CSARVGGRGREPQHF TGCAGTGCTAGAGTTGGTGGCAGAGGAAGAGAGCCCCAGCATTTT NA TRBV20-1 NA TRBJ1-5